These 27 T cell receptor beta chains were sequenced from one sample in a study of blood T cell repertoires in COVID-19. TCRdb's table, derived via immunoSEQ multiplex PCR, lists solely in-frame clones and lacks some. The sample contains about 180,000 clones, 70% to 90% of which appear only once. The sequenced material came from peripheral blood. All receptors come from a woman aged 25 to 45 with active or convalescent COVID-19.

The gene calls are TRBV5-1 and TRBJ2-5; D is possibly TRBD1 (6 bases). CDR3 length equals 14 residues. Germline CDR1 and CDR2: SGHRS and YFSETQ. V was clipped by 4 bases and J by 4 bases, with 14 bases between them. The CDR3 nucleotides are TGCGCCAGCAGCCCACAGGGATCACGAGAGACCCAGTACTTC. Its translation is CASSPQGSRETQYF.

The CDR3 region is CASSEENGYYGYTF. CDR3 in DNA: TGTGCCAGCAGTGAAGAAAACGGTTACTATGGCTACACCTTC. V usage is TRBV2 and J usage is TRBJ1-2; no definite D call. Germline values: CDR1 SNHLY, CDR2 FYNNEI. The CDR3 extends over 14 amino acids. The ends were cut back, 1 base at V and 3 bases at J, with 9 bases in the middle.

This clone was detected only once. V gene TRBV19 combines with J gene TRBJ2-1; the match to TRBD1 covers 12 bases. J was trimmed by 8 bases and V by 6 bases; bases with no gene match: 8. Looked up from germline, CDR1 is LNHDA and CDR2 is SQIVND (reference sequence). The CDR3 sequence is 15 residues long. CDR3 amino acids: CASSTPGQGAHEQFF. The CDR3 coding sequence is TGTGCCAGTAGCACGCCGGGACAGGGGGCCCATGAGCAGTTCTTC.

The gene calls are TRBV5-1 and TRBJ1-2, with 8 bases aligning to TRBD1. The CDR3 covers 12 residues. V lost 1 base and J lost 12; bases outside the gene matches: 5. From germline, CDR1 is SGHRS and CDR2 YFSETQ. The CDR3 protein is CASSLTGGNHTF. The CDR3 nucleotides are TGCGCCAGCAGCTTGACAGGGGGGAACCACACCTTC.

The genes are TRBV28 and TRBJ1-4; weak D call: TRBD1 (5 bases). V was trimmed by 9 bases and J by 4 bases, leaving 12 bases between them. CDR1 and CDR2 from the germline V gene are MDHEN and SYDVKM. The CDR3 length is 13 residues. CDR3 in amino acids: CASQGPDNEKLFF. As DNA, the CDR3 is TGTGCCAGTCAGGGTCCCGATAATGAAAAACTGTTTTTT. The variable domain in full, completed from reference TRBV28 and TRBJ1-4, reads DVKVTQSSRYLVKRTGEKVFLECVQDMDHENMFWYRQDPGLGLRLIYFSYDVKMKEKGDIPEGYSVSREKKERFSLILESASTNQTSMYLCASQGPDNEKLFFGSGTQLSVL.

This chain connects TRBV7-9 to TRBJ1-3; D is perhaps TRBD1 (5 bases). Between the trimmed V and J ends, which lost 1 base and 6 bases, there was a span of 13 bases. CDR1 and CDR2 (germline): SEHNR, FQNEAQ (reference sequence). The CDR3 runs 15 residues. CDR3 DNA: TGTGCCAGCAGCTTAGTCTTTCCAGGGCCAAACACCATATATTTT. Translated: CASSLVFPGPNTIYF.

The V call is TRBV18, the J call TRBJ2-5; TRBD2 matches 14 bases. Germline V gene sequence: CDR1 KGHSH, CDR2 LQKENI. After removal of 2 bases from V and 5 bases from J, the junction contained 7 bases not matched to a gene. The CDR3 contains 17 residues. The CDR3 sequence is CASSPSTGLAGVETQYF. In DNA form, the CDR3 reads TGTGCCAGCTCACCATCAACGGGACTAGCGGGAGTTGAGACCCAGTACTTC.

This chain connects TRBV5-4 to TRBJ2-5, with 8 bases fitting TRBD1. The CDR3 has 14 amino acids. Unmatched junction bases numbered 7, after V lost 4 bases and J lost 5 bases. Germline CDR1 and CDR2: SGHNT and YYREEE (reference sequence). CDR3 in amino acids: CASSPPDREETQYF. CDR3 bases: TGTGCCAGCAGCCCCCCGGACAGGGAGGAGACCCAGTACTTC. Together with reference TRBV5-4 and TRBJ2-5, the CDR3 gives the full variable domain: ETGVTQSPTHLIKTRGQQVTLRCSSQSGHNTVSWYQQALGQGPQFIFQYYREEENGRGNFPPRFSGLQFPNYSSELNVNALELDDSALYLCASSPPDREETQYFGPGTRLLVL.

The rearrangement uses TRBV27 and TRBJ1-1, with a possible D match to TRBD1 (5 bases). The length of the CDR3 is 14 residues. V dropped 1 base and J dropped 3 bases, with 9 bases sitting between them. The germline V gene encodes CDR1 MNHEY and CDR2 SMNVEV (reference sequence). CDR3 region: CASSLYGGYTEAFF. For the CDR3, the DNA is TGTGCCAGCAGTTTATACGGGGGGTACACTGAAGCTTTCTTT.

This clone was counted a single time. The chain has TRBV28 and TRBJ1-1, with a tentative D call TRBD1 (6 bases). V was cut by 5 bases and J by 8 bases, with 12 bases left in between. Germline values: CDR1 MDHEN, CDR2 SYDVKM. The CDR3 covers 12 residues. The CDR3 region is CASSLVGAEAFF. The CDR3 DNA is TGTGCCAGCAGTCTGGTGGGGGCCGAAGCTTTCTTT.

The table lists this clone with a count of one. The rearrangement joins TRBV2 to TRBJ1-2; D is unclear. Per germline, CDR1 SNHLY and CDR2 FYNNEI. The CDR3 runs to 10 residues. The germline V and J ends were trimmed by 11 bases and 3 bases, with 7 bases remaining between them. The CDR3 protein is CAFEDYGYTF. The CDR3, as DNA: TGTGCCTTTGAGGACTATGGCTACACCTTC.

The V call is TRBV5-4, the J call TRBJ2-5; 9 bases fit TRBD2. The germline V gene has CDR1 SGHNT and CDR2 YYREEE (reference sequence). The CDR3 sequence is 15 residues long. Germline trimming cut 0 bases from V and 2 bases from J; bases unmatched to any gene: 2. CDR3 residues: CASSLALAGQETQYF. The DNA of the CDR3 is TGTGCCAGCAGCTTGGCGCTAGCGGGGCAAGAGACCCAGTACTTC.

The chain links TRBV19 to TRBJ2-7; TRBD1 might be the D (5 bases). Trimming left V 2 bases short and J 5 bases short, with 10 bases between. Germline assignment: CDR1 LNHDA and CDR2 SQIVND (reference sequence). The CDR3 spans 13 residues. The CDR3 reads CASSIRQFHEQYF. The CDR3 nucleotides are TGTGCCAGTAGTATAAGACAGTTCCACGAGCAGTACTTC.

In this sample, this clone turned up a few times. This chain uses TRBV11-3 with TRBJ1-2; the D gene is possibly TRBD1 (5 bases). The CDR3 consists of 13 residues. The germline V and J ends were trimmed by 3 bases and 6 bases, with 11 bases remaining between them. Germline lookup yields CDR1 SGHNT and CDR2 YENEEA. The CDR3 DNA sequence: TGTGCCAGCAGCTTCCCGCAGGGAAATGGCTACACCTTC. It translates to CASSFPQGNGYTF. The full variable domain, with the rest looked up from reference TRBV11-3 and TRBJ1-2, is EAGVVQSPRYKIIEKKQPVAFWCNPISGHNTLYWYLQNLGQGPELLIRYENEEAVDDSQLPKDRFSAERLKGVDSTLKIQPAELGDSAVYLCASSFPQGNGYTFGSGTRLTVV.

This rearrangement joins TRBV7-9 to TRBJ1-1; D perhaps matches TRBD1 (6 bases). CDR3 length: 15 residues. Germline CDR1 SEHNR, CDR2 FQNEAQ (reference sequence). V was trimmed by 2 bases and J by 0 bases, leaving 10 bases between them. CDR3 sequence (DNA): TGTGCCAGCAGCTTAATAGGACAGATGAACACTGAAGCTTTCTTT. Residues: CASSLIGQMNTEAFF.

This clone has a single count. The chain uses TRBV3-1 (or the pseudogene TRBV3-2) and TRBJ1-2; 7 bases fit TRBD1. This CDR3 is built from 15 residues. Trimming removed 3 bases from V and 2 bases from J; junction bases left unmatched: 6. The V gene's germline CDR1 is LGHDT and CDR2 YNNKEL (reference sequence). CDR3 sequence reads: CASSQRDRENYGYTF. CDR3 nucleotide sequence: TGTGCCAGCAGCCAGCGAGACAGGGAAAACTATGGCTACACCTTC.

The V gene is TRBV5-4, the J gene TRBJ1-2; 7 nucleotides agree with TRBD1. V lost 4 bases to trimming and J lost 3 bases; unmatched junction nucleotides: 12. In germline, CDR1 is SGHNT, CDR2 YYREEE (reference sequence). This CDR3 has 16 residues. CDR3 region: CASSTGPGTADYGYTF. CDR3 sequence (DNA): TGTGCCAGCAGCACAGGTCCCGGGACAGCCGACTATGGCTACACCTTC.

This clone was counted only a few times. This chain uses TRBV9 with TRBJ2-2, with D perhaps TRBD1 (6 bases). CDR3 length: 17 residues. The germline V gene has CDR1 SGDLS and CDR2 YYNGEE. The V end lost 2 bases, the J end lost 3 bases, and 17 bases lay between the germline ends. The CDR3, as DNA: TGTGCCAGCAGCGTCTCCTACAGGGAGACGGACACCGGGGAGCTGTTTTTT. Protein product: CASSVSYRETDTGELFF.

This clone was picked up one time. The rearrangement joins TRBV24-1 to TRBJ1-2; tentative D call: TRBD1 (6 bases). From germline, CDR1 is KGHDR and CDR2 SFDVKD. The CDR3 loop spans 14 amino acids. The V gene lost 4 bases and the J gene lost 5 bases, with 13 bases spanning the gap. CDR3 protein: CATSETRTDYGYTF. DNA of the CDR3: TGTGCCACCAGTGAAACCCGGACAGATTATGGCTACACCTTC.

The chain combines TRBV9 with TRBJ2-1, with a weak D call TRBD1 (6 bases). The ends were cut back, 2 bases at V and 6 bases at J, with 12 bases in the middle. The CDR3 spans 14 residues. The germline V gene encodes CDR1 SGDLS and CDR2 YYNGEE. Here the CDR3 DNA reads TGTGCCAGCAGCGTCATCGGACAGTCCAATGAGCAGTTCTTC. This encodes CASSVIGQSNEQFF.

The chain couples TRBV19 to TRBJ1-1; TRBD1 aligns across 8 bases. This CDR3 spans 14 amino acids. With 6 bases clipped from V and 3 bases from J, the junction kept 6 bases outside the gene matches. Germline CDR1 reads LNHDA; CDR2 reads SQIVND (reference sequence). The chain's CDR3 is CASRRQGSDTEAFF. The CDR3 nucleotides read TGTGCCAGTAGAAGACAGGGGTCGGACACTGAAGCTTTCTTT.

V gene TRBV9 combines with J gene TRBJ2-2; TRBD1 matches at 7 bases. After removal of 2 bases from V and 7 bases from J, the junction contained 8 bases not matched to a gene. The CDR3 is 15 residues long. Germline CDR1 and CDR2: SGDLS and YYNGEE. In nucleotides, the CDR3 is TGTGCCAGCAGCGTTGGGACAGAAATGCTCGGGGAGCTGTTTTTT. Protein sequence: CASSVGTEMLGELFF.

The chain recombines TRBV6-1 with TRBJ1-3, with 11 bases aligning to TRBD1. From germline, CDR1 is MNHNS and CDR2 SASEGT. The CDR3 length is 16 residues. The V segment lost 4 bases and the J segment 4 bases; nucleotides outside the gene matches: 6. The CDR3 sequence is CASSGGTGGSGNTIYF. The CDR3 DNA reads as TGTGCCAGCAGTGGAGGGACAGGGGGATCCGGAAACACCATATATTTT.

V is TRBV24-1 and J is TRBJ1-2, with 10 bases lining up with TRBD1. Per germline, CDR1 KGHDR and CDR2 SFDVKD. The V segment lost 4 bases and the J segment 8 bases; nucleotides outside the gene matches: 9. The CDR3 runs 15 residues. CDR3 sequence: CATSDPGTGARGYTF. In DNA, the CDR3 is TGTGCCACCAGTGACCCCGGGACAGGGGCGCGGGGCTACACCTTC.

V usage is TRBV7-9 and J usage is TRBJ1-1, with D perhaps TRBD1 (5 bases). Deletions cut 3 bases from V and 1 base from J, with 15 bases between. Germline lookup yields CDR1 SEHNR and CDR2 FQNEAQ (reference sequence). This CDR3 region has 16 residues. CDR3 sequence reads: CASSFVWVGGNTEAFF. Written as DNA, the CDR3 is TGTGCCAGCAGCTTTGTTTGGGTCGGGGGGAACACTGAAGCTTTCTTT. Combining the CDR3 with reference TRBV7-9 and TRBJ1-1 gives the whole variable domain DTGVSQNPRHKITKRGQNVTFRCDPISEHNRLYWYRQTLGQGPEFLTYFQNEAQLEKSRLLSDRFSAERPKGSFSTLEIQRTEQGDSAMYLCASSFVWVGGNTEAFFGQGTRLTVV.

The sample holds one count of this clone. V gene TRBV20-1 combines with J gene TRBJ1-2; tentatively, D is TRBD1 (5 bases). CDR1 DFQATT and CDR2 SNEGSKA come from the germline V gene (reference sequence). V was clipped by 5 bases and J by 14 bases, with 15 bases between them. This CDR3 spans 10 amino acids. This CDR3 reads CSALRGIGTF. The CDR3 nucleotides are TGCAGTGCTCTACGGGGGATTGGAACCTTC.

The rearrangement uses TRBV11-2 and TRBJ2-2, with a weak D call TRBD2 (6 bases). CDR3 length: 15 amino acids. V was trimmed by 10 bases and J by 2 bases, leaving 17 bases between them. Germline loops: CDR1 SGHAT, CDR2 FQNNGV. CDR3 residues: CAIAPGERNTGELFF. CDR3 nucleotide sequence: TGTGCCATCGCCCCGGGAGAGCGAAACACCGGGGAGCTGTTTTTT.